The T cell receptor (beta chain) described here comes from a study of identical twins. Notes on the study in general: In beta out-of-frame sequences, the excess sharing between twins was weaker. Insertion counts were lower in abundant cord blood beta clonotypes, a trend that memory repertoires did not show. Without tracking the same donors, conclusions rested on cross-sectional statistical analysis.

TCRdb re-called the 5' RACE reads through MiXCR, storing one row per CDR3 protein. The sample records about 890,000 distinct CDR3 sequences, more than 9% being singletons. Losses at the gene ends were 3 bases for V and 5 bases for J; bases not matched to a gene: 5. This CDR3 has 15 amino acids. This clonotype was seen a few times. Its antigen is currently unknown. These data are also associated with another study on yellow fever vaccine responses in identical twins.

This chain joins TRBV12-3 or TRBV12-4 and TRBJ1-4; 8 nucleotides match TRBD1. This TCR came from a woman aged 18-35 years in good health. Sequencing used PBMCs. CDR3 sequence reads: CASSFGDRRNEKLFF. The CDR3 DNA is TGTGCCAGCAGTTTTGGGGACAGGAGGAATGAAAAACTGTTTTTT.